The 18 T cell receptor beta chains in this list originate from one sample, sequenced in a study of shared T cell receptors in the human thymus. Some clones are missing from TCRdb's copy, which holds only in-frame ones; the method was immunoSEQ multiplex PCR. Altogether 600,000 or so clones are present, roughly 86% being singletons, with the ten largest covering roughly 0.0086%. These data also formed part of another study, on human thymus T cells.

The sequencing sample was made of thymocytes. The receptors here all came from a boy under two years old with a congenital heart defect.

This clone showed up just a few times. The chain is built from TRBV7-9 and TRBJ1-1; maybe TRBD1 (6 bases). V lost 5 bases, J lost 0 bases, and 13 bases lay in between. Germline assignment: CDR1 SEHNR and CDR2 FQNEAQ (reference sequence). There are 15 residues in the CDR3. As DNA, the CDR3 is TGTGCCAGCAGCCCCCCGGGACAACTGAACACTGAAGCTTTCTTT. Amino acids: CASSPPGQLNTEAFF.

This sequence joins TRBV18 and TRBJ1-6; 7 nucleotides line up with TRBD1. The CDR3 contains 17 residues. Germline trimming cut 2 bases from V and 1 base from J; bases unmatched to any gene: 5. CDR1 is KGHSH and CDR2 is LQKENI in the germline V gene. The CDR3 loop reads CASSPFDRASYNSPLHF. The CDR3, as DNA: TGTGCCAGCTCACCATTCGACAGGGCGTCCTATAATTCACCCCTCCACTTT.

The table lists this clone with a count of one. The V and J genes are TRBV4-2 and TRBJ1-1, with a possible D match to TRBD1 (6 bases). Trimming cost V 2 bases and J 0 bases, with 13 bases left between them. The CDR3 extends over 16 amino acids. Germline-derived CDR1 and CDR2 are LGHNA and YNFKEQ. The CDR3 here is CASSQQGQIMNTEAFF. CDR3 sequence (DNA): TGTGCCAGCAGCCAACAAGGACAGATCATGAACACTGAAGCTTTCTTT.

The rearrangement links TRBV28 to TRBJ2-7; D uncertain. The germline CDR1 and CDR2 sequences are MDHEN and SYDVKM. The CDR3 length is 16 residues. Trimming took off 5 bases at V and 0 bases at J, with 17 bases between the two ends. CDR3 residues: CASSHHTPQVSYEQYF. As DNA, the CDR3 is TGTGCCAGCAGTCACCATACCCCCCAGGTCTCCTACGAGCAGTACTTC.

The chain is built from TRBV7-3 and TRBJ2-3, with 9 bases matching TRBD2. Germline lookup yields CDR1 SGHTA and CDR2 FQGTGA. This CDR3 is built from 15 residues. The V segment lost 5 bases and the J segment 7 bases; nucleotides outside the gene matches: 10. This CDR3 reads CASSQASGERYTQYF. CDR3 coding DNA: TGTGCCAGCAGCCAAGCTAGCGGGGAACGTTATACGCAGTATTTT.

V gene TRBV25-1 combines with J gene TRBJ2-1; 7 bases agree with TRBD2. With V trimmed by 3 bases and J by 5 bases, 10 bases remained unmatched. Germline V gene data show CDR1 as MGHDK and CDR2 as SYGVNS. The CDR3 contains 16 residues. The CDR3 bases are TGTGCCAGCAGTGATACGGTAGAGGGAGGGAACAATGAGCAGTTCTTC. This sequence encodes CASSDTVEGGNNEQFF. Full variable domain (missing parts from reference TRBV25-1 and TRBJ2-1): EADIYQTPRYLVIGTGKKITLECSQTMGHDKMYWYQQDPGMELHLIHYSYGVNSTEKGDLSSESTVSRIRTEHFPLTLESARPSHTSQYLCASSDTVEGGNNEQFFGPGTRLTVL.

This clone was counted a few times. V usage is TRBV4-1 and J usage is TRBJ2-7, with D possibly matching TRBD2 (6 bases). CDR1 is MGHRA and CDR2 is YSYEKL in the germline V gene. Trimming took 2 bases from V and 0 from J, leaving 11 bases between them. The CDR3 totals 15 residues. This chain's CDR3 is CASSQLAGYSYEQYF. CDR3 nucleotide sequence: TGCGCCAGCAGCCAACTTGCGGGGTACTCCTACGAGCAGTACTTC.

The chain is built from TRBV7-9 and TRBJ2-2; a weak D match, TRBD1 (5 bases). V lost 1 base, J lost 9 bases, and 9 bases lay in between. Germline values: CDR1 SEHNR, CDR2 FQNEAQ (reference sequence). The CDR3 has 13 amino acids. CDR3 DNA: TGTGCCAGCAGCTTAGAGGGGTTCCGGGAGCTGTTTTTT. This codes for CASSLEGFRELFF.

The chain joins TRBV18 to TRBJ2-5; D is possibly TRBD2 (7 bases). The CDR3 contains 15 residues. Germline V gene lookup returns CDR1 KGHSH and CDR2 LQKENI. Trimming removed 3 bases from V and 2 bases from J, with 13 bases in between. CDR3 DNA sequence: TGTGCCAGCTCACCCGGGGGGCAGACGCAAGAGACCCAGTACTTC. It translates to CASSPGGQTQETQYF.

The chain is built from TRBV4-2 and TRBJ2-7; tentative D call: TRBD2 (6 bases). The CDR3 is 12 residues long. Germline V gene lookup returns CDR1 LGHNA and CDR2 YNFKEQ. V lost 1 base and J 6 bases, leaving 7 bases between the germline ends. The CDR3 DNA reads as TGTGCCAGCAGCCAAGGGAGGGGCGAGCAGTACTTC. It yields the protein CASSQGRGEQYF.

The V and J genes are TRBV4-3 and TRBJ2-5, with D possibly TRBD2 on 6 matching bases. CDR3 length equals 15 residues. V was clipped by 1 base and J by 1 base, with 10 bases between them. In germline, CDR1 is LGHNA, CDR2 YSLEER. The CDR3 sequence is CASSQAGRFQETQYF. CDR3 DNA sequence: TGCGCCAGCAGCCAAGCGGGGAGGTTCCAAGAGACCCAGTACTTC.

The chain is built from TRBV6-6 and TRBJ2-3, with 8 bases fitting TRBD1. V trimming: 6 bases; J trimming: 2 bases; junction bases outside the gene matches: 10. In germline, CDR1 is MNHNY, CDR2 SVGAGI (reference sequence). The length of the CDR3 is 16 residues. CDR3 DNA sequence: TGTGCCAGCAGCCACACGGGACAGGCAGACACAGATACGCAGTATTTT. As protein: CASSHTGQADTDTQYF.

The chain combines TRBV7-2 with TRBJ2-1, with 13 bases fitting TRBD2. This CDR3 contains 15 residues. After removal of 4 bases from V and 5 bases from J, the junction contained 2 bases not matched to a gene. The germline V gene encodes CDR1 SGHTA and CDR2 FQGNSA. This CDR3 is CASSSGTSGDNEQFF. The DNA for the CDR3 is TGTGCCAGCAGCTCGGGGACTAGCGGGGACAATGAGCAGTTCTTC.

The rearrangement uses TRBV19 and TRBJ2-7, with 10 bases fitting TRBD1. Germline CDR1 reads LNHDA; CDR2 reads SQIVND (reference sequence). V shed 5 bases and J 3 bases; nucleotides not matched to a gene: 7. This CDR3 is built from 15 residues. The CDR3 coding sequence is TGTGCCAGTAGTCCTCTCCGGACAGGGGGCTACGAGCAGTACTTC. This codes for CASSPLRTGGYEQYF.

This chain uses TRBV4-3 with TRBJ1-3; TRBD1 might be the D (5 bases). Deletions cut 0 bases from V and 4 bases from J, with 16 bases between. The CDR3 is made up of 17 amino acids. CDR1 and CDR2 (germline): LGHNA, YSLEER. The CDR3 protein is CASSQDLVRVSGNTIYF. The CDR3 nucleotides read TGCGCCAGCAGCCAAGATCTTGTCAGGGTATCAGGAAACACCATATATTTT.

The rearrangement uses TRBV2 and TRBJ1-5; possible D gene TRBD1, 6 bases. Germline CDR1 is SNHLY and CDR2 is FYNNEI. Trimming shortened V by 6 bases and J by 0 bases, and 18 bases separated the two germline ends. The CDR3 covers 17 residues. CDR3 loop: CASSGPAGGHSNQPQHF. CDR3 nucleotide sequence: TGTGCCAGCAGCGGGCCTGCGGGGGGACATAGCAATCAGCCCCAGCATTTT.

The rearrangement links TRBV5-6 to TRBJ2-1, with D perhaps matching TRBD1 (5 bases). Per germline, CDR1 SGHDT and CDR2 YYEEEE. The CDR3 covers 16 residues. The V and J ends lost 4 bases and 0 bases respectively, with 14 bases between them. The CDR3 DNA sequence: TGTGCCAGCAGCGAAAAACACAGGAGCTCCTACAATGAGCAGTTCTTC. Translation gives CASSEKHRSSYNEQFF.

This clone was recorded only once. CDR3 bases: TGCAGCGTTGGACTAGCGGGTAGCTCCTACAATGAGCAGTTCTTC. This translates into CSVGLAGSSYNEQFF. The V gene is TRBV29-1, the J gene TRBJ2-1; 10 bases agree with TRBD2. The V gene end was trimmed by 4 bases and the J gene end by 0 bases; junction bases not matched to a gene: 3. Germline CDR1 SQVTM, CDR2 ANQGSEA. This CDR3 is 15 amino acids long.